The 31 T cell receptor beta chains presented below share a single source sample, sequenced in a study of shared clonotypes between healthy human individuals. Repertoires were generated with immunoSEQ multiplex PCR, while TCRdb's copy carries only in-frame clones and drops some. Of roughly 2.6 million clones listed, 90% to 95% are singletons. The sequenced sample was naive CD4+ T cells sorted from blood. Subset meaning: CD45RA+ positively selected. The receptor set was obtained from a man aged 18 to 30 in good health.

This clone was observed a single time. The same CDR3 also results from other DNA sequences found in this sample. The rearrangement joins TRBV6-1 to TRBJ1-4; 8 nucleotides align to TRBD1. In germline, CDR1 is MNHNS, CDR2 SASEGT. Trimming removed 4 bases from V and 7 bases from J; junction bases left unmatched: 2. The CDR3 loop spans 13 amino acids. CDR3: CASSADRGEKLFF. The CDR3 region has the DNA TGTGCCAGCAGTGCCGACAGGGGTGAAAAACTGTTTTTT.

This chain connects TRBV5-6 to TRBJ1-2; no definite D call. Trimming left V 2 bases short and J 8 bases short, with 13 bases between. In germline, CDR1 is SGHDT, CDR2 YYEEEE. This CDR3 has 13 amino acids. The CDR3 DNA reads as TGTGCCAGCAGCTTTAGCCCCGCACCCGGCTACACCTTC. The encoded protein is CASSFSPAPGYTF.

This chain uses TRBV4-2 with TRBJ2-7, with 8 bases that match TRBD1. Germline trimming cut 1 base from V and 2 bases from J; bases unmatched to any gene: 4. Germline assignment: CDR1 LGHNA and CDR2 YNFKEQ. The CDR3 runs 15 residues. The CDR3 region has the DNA TGTGCCAGCAGCCAAGTCGGACAGGGCCCCTACGAGCAGTACTTC. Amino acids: CASSQVGQGPYEQYF.

The CDR3 DNA follows: TGTGCCAGCAGTTCCGGGACTAGCGGGGTGCTACAAGAGACCCAGTACTTC. Protein: CASSSGTSGVLQETQYF. The genes are TRBV28 and TRBJ2-5, with 13 nucleotides matching TRBD2. The V gene end was trimmed by 4 bases and the J gene end by 2 bases; junction bases not matched to a gene: 7. Per germline, CDR1 MDHEN and CDR2 SYDVKM. The CDR3 runs 17 residues.

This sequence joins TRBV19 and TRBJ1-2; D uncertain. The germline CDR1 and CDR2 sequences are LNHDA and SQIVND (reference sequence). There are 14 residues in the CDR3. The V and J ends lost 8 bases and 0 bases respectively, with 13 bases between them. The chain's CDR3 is CASRAHDSNYGYTF. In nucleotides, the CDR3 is TGTGCCAGTCGTGCACATGATTCTAACTATGGCTACACCTTC. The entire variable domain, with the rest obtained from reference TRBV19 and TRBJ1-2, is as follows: DGGITQSPKYLFRKEGQNVTLSCEQNLNHDAMYWYRQDPGQGLRLIYYSQIVNDFQKGDIAEGYSVSREKKESFPLTVTSAQKNPTAFYLCASRAHDSNYGYTFGSGTRLTVV.

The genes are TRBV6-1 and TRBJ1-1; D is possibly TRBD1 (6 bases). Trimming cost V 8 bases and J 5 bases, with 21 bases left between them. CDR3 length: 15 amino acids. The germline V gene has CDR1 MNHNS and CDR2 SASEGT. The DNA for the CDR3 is TGTGCCAGCGGGCCGAGGTTCAGGGGCGGTACTGAAGCTTTCTTT. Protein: CASGPRFRGGTEAFF.

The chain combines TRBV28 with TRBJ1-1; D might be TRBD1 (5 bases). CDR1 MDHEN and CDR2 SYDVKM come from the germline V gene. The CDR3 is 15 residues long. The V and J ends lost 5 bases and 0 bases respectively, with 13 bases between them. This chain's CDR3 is CASSPGHLLNTEAFF. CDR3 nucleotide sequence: TGTGCCAGCAGTCCAGGACATCTACTGAACACTGAAGCTTTCTTT.

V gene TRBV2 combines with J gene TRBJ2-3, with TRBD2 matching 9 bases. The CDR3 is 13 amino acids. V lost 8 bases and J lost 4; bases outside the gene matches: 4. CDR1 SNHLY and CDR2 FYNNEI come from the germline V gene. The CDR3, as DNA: TGTGCCAGCTCGCGGGAGGGCTCAGATACGCAGTATTTT. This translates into CASSREGSDTQYF.

Here the CDR3 DNA reads TGTGCCACCAGCAGAGATACAGGCGGGTCTTTGCGAGAGCAGTACTTC. Translation: CATSRDTGGSLREQYF. This chain joins TRBV15 and TRBJ2-7; D is possibly TRBD1 or TRBD2 (5 bases each). Trimming removed 0 bases at V and 7 bases at J, with 19 bases between. The CDR3 consists of 16 residues. Germline V gives CDR1 LNHNV, CDR2 YYDKDF (reference sequence).

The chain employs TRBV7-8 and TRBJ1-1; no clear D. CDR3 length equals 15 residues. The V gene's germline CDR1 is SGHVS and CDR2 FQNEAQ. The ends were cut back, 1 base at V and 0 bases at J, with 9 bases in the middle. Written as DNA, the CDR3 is TGTGCCAGCAGCTTAGAGGGCCTCTTGAACACTGAAGCTTTCTTT. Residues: CASSLEGLLNTEAFF.

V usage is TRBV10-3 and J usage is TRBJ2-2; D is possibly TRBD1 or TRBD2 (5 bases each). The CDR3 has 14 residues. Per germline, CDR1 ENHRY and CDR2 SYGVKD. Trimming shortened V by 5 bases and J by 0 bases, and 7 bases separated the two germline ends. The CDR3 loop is CAISSGPNTGELFF. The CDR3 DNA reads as TGTGCCATCAGTTCGGGACCGAACACCGGGGAGCTGTTTTTT.

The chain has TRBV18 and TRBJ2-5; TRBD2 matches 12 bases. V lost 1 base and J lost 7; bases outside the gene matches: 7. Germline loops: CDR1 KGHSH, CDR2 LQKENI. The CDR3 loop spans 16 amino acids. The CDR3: CASSPLETSGGWTQYF. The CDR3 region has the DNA TGTGCCAGCTCACCACTCGAGACTAGCGGGGGTTGGACCCAGTACTTC.

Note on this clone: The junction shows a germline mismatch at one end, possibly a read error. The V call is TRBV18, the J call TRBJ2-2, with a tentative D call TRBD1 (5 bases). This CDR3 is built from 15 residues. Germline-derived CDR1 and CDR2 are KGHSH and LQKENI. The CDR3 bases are TGTGCCAGCTCCCCGGTGGGGCCGAACTCCGGGGAGCTGTTTTTT. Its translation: CASSPVGPNSGELFF.

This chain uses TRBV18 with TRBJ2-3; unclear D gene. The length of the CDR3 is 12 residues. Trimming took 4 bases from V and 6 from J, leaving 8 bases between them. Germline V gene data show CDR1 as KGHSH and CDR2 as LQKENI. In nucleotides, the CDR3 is TGTGCCAGCTCACTCGAGTCCGATACGCAGTATTTT. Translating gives CASSLESDTQYF.

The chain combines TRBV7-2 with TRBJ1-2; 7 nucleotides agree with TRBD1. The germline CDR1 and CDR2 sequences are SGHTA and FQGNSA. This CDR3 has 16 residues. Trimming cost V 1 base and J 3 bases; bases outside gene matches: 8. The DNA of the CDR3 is TGTGCCAGCAGCTTAGTATCAGGGACAGCGGACTATGGCTACACCTTC. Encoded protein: CASSLVSGTADYGYTF.

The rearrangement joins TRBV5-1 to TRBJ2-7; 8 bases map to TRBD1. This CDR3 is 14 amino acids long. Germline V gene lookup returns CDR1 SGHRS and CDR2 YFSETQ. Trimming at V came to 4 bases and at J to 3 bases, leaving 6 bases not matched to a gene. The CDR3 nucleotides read TGCGCCAGCAGCCAGGGACAGGCGGTCTACGAGCAGTACTTC. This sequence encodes CASSQGQAVYEQYF.

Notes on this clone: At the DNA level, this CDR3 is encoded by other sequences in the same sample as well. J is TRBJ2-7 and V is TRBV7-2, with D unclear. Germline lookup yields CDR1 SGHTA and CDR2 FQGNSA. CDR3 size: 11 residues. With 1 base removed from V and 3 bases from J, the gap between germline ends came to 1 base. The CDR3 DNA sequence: TGTGCCAGCAGCTTAGACTACGAGCAGTACTTC. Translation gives CASSLDYEQYF.

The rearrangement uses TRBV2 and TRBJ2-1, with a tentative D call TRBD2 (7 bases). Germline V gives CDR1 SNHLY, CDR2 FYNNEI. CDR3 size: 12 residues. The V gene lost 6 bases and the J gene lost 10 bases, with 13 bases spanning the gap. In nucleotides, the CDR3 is TGTGCCAGCAGATGGGGGGGCTGGGAGCAGTTCTTC. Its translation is CASRWGGWEQFF.

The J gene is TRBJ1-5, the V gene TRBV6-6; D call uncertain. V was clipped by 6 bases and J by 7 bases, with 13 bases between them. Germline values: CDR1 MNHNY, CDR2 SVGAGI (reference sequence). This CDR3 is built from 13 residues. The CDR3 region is CASRRHEGQPQHF. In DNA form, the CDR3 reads TGTGCCAGCAGAAGACACGAGGGCCAGCCCCAGCATTTT.

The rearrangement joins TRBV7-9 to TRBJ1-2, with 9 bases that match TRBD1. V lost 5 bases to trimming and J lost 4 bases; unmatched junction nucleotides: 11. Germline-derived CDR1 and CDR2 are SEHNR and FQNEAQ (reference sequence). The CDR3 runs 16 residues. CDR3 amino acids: CASSAWTGDEIYGYTF. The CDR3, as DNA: TGTGCCAGCAGCGCGTGGACAGGGGACGAGATCTATGGCTACACCTTC.

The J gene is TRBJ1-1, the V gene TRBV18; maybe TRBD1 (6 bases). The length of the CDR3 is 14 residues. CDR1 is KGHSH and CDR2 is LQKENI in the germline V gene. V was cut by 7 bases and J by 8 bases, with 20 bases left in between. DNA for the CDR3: TGTGCCAGCTGCGCCGGGGGGGCGGGAGGAGAAGCTTTCTTT. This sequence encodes CASCAGGAGGEAFF.

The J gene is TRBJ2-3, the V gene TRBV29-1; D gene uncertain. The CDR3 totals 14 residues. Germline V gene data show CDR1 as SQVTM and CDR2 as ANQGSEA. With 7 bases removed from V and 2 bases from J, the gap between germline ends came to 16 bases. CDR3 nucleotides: TGCAGCGCCGGGCCGAGACTCTACACAGATACGCAGTATTTT. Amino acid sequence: CSAGPRLYTDTQYF.

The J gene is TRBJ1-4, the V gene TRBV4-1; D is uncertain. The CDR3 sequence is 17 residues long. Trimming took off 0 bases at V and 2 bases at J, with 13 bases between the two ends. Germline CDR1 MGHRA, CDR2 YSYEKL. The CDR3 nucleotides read TGCGCCAGCAGCCAAGATCTCCCCGGGGTGACTAATGAAAAACTGTTTTTT. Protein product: CASSQDLPGVTNEKLFF.

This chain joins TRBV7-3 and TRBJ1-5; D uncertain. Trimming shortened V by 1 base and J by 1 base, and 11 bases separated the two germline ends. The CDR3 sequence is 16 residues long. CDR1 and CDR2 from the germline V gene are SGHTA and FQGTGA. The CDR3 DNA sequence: TGTGCCAGCAGCTTAAGAGGAGGTGTCAGCAATCAGCCCCAGCATTTT. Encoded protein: CASSLRGGVSNQPQHF.

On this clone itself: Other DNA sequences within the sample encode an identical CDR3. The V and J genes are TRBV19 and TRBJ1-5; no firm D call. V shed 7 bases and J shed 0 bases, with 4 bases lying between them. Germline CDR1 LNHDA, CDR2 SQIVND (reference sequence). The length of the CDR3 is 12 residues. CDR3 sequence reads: CASKGSNQPQHF. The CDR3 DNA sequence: TGTGCCAGTAAGGGTAGCAATCAGCCCCAGCATTTT.

CDR3 amino acids: CASSRGGAAGTGELFF. Written as DNA, the CDR3 is TGTGCCAGCAGCCGGGGGGGAGCGGCCGGCACCGGGGAGCTGTTTTTT. The J gene is TRBJ2-2, the V gene TRBV9, with 8 bases that match TRBD2. This CDR3 spans 16 amino acids. Germline CDR1 and CDR2: SGDLS and YYNGEE. V was pared by 4 bases and J by 4 bases, with 9 bases of the junction left unmatched.

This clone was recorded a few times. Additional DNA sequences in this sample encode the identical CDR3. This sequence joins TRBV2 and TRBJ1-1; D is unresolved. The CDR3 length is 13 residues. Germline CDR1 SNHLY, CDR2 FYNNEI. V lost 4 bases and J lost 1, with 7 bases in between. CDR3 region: CASSVTENTEAFF. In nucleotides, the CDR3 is TGTGCCAGCAGTGTTACAGAGAACACTGAAGCTTTCTTT.

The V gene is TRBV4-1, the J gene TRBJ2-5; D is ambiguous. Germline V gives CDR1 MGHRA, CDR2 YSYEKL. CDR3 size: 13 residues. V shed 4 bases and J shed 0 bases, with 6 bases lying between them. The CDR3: CASSPLNQETQYF. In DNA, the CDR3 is TGCGCCAGCAGCCCGCTGAACCAAGAGACCCAGTACTTC.

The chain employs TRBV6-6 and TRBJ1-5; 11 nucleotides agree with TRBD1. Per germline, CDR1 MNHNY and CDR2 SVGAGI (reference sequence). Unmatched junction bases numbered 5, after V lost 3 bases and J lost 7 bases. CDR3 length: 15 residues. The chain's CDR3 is CASSYSGTGGQPQHF. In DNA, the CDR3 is TGTGCCAGCAGTTATTCCGGGACAGGGGGACAGCCCCAGCATTTT.

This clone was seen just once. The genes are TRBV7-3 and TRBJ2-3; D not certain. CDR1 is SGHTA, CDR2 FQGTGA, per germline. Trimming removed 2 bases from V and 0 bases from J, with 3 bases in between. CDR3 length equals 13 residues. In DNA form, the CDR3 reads TGTGCCAGCAGCTTAGCCAGCACAGATACGCAGTATTTT. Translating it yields CASSLASTDTQYF.

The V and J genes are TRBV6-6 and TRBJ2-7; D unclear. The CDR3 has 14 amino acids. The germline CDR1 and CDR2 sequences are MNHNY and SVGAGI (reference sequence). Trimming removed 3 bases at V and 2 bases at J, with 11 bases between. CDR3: CASSYIAGAYEQYF. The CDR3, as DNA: TGTGCCAGCAGTTATATTGCAGGAGCCTACGAGCAGTACTTC.